This TCR beta chain was profiled in a study of Ad26.COV2.S vaccination and SARS-CoV-2 variants. This CDR3 is 14 amino acids long. Germline CDR1 is SGHTA and CDR2 is FQGNSA. V shed 6 bases and J shed 1 base, with 12 bases lying between them. Method: immunoSEQ multiplex PCR; TCRdb's copy keeps in-frame clones and lacks some. The profile covers 120,000 to 150,000 clones, with roughly 88% appearing a single time and 5% taken by the ten largest. Whole-study findings and limits: Spike-specific TCR breadth was greater after Ad26.COV2.S than placebo. Breadth measured for non-spike TCRs was similar across vaccine and placebo recipients. It was reported that spike-specific CD8+ and CD4+ T cell responses were substantially broad after vaccination.

This clone was picked up many times. The antigen is undetermined. The chain recombines TRBV7-2 with TRBJ1-1; D uncertain. The material was peripheral blood, obtained after recovery from COVID-19. This clonotype was sampled from a human donor who had recovered from COVID-19. The CDR3 protein is CASRSTTGNTEAFF. Written as DNA, the CDR3 is TGTGCCAGCAGATCGACGACCGGGAACACTGAAGCTTTCTTT. Using reference TRBV7-2 and TRBJ1-1 for the parts outside the CDR3, the full variable domain is GAGVSQSPSNKVTEKGKDVELRCDPISGHTALYWYRQSLGQGLEFLIYFQGNSAPDKSGLPSDRFSAERTGGSVSTLTIQRTQQEDSAVYLCASRSTTGNTEAFFGQGTRLTVV.